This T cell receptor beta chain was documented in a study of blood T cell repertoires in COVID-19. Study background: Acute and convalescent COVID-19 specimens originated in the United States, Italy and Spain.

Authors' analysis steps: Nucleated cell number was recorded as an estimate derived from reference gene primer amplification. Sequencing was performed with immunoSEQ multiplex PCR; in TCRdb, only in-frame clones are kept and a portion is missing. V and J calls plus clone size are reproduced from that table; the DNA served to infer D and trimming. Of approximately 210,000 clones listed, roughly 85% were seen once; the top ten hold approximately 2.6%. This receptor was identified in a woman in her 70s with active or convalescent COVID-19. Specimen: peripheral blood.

CDR3 amino acids: CASSLSAGLETQYF. The DNA for the CDR3 is TGTGCCAGCAGTTTATCGGCAGGGTTGGAGACCCAGTACTTC. The V and J genes are TRBV27 and TRBJ2-5, with D perhaps matching TRBD1 (5 bases). The CDR3 covers 14 residues. Between the trimmed V and J ends, which lost 0 bases and 5 bases, there was a span of 10 bases. Germline CDR1 is MNHEY and CDR2 is SMNVEV (reference sequence).